The T cell receptor (beta chain) described here comes from a study of T cells of healthy individuals (dated by TCRdb to the late 2010s). With regard to this clonotype: Its target antigen remains unknown. No quality values exist for individual bases; no much larger clone is one base distant.

Library method: 5' RACE. Sequencing was carried out with an Illumina MiSeq. TCRdb took the public reads, trimmed them with fastp at Q25, ran MiXCR for clone calling and kept in-frame beta chains. Duplicate CDR3 protein sequences are folded into a single record with the most common DNA and genes. This sample has some 85,000 distinct CDR3 sequences in its table, and 4% to 5.5% of those were observed once. The ten largest clones capture approximately 8% of the sample. From the cysteine through the phenylalanine, the CDR3 covers 19 amino acids. Only the CDR3 part of the read is kept: 57 bases, read in frame from the first base. Unmatched junction bases come to 20, with V trimmed by 5 bases and J by 6 bases. Sequences SGHTA (CDR1) and FQGNSA (CDR2) are obtained from the germline V gene.

This sequence originates from a female donor in good health. The rearrangement joined TRBV7-2 to TRBJ1-5; TRBD1 matches 9 bases in the middle. The CDR3 protein: CASSKKGPRQGVMSQPQHF. The nucleotides are TGTGCCAGCAGCAAAAAAGGCCCGAGACAGGGGGTAATGAGTCAGCCCCAGCATTTT.